This T cell receptor beta chain was documented in a study of T cells in Graves' hyperthyroidism and ophthalmopathy. The CDR3 contains 14 residues. CDR1 and CDR2 (germline): SGHDN, FVKESK. The germline V and J ends were trimmed by 1 base and 4 bases, with 10 bases remaining between them. This clonotype was found many times. Amplification targeted TCR beta CDR3 regions from RNA transcripts. First-round RT-PCR targeting the TCR CDR3 was performed with the HTBI primer set. TCRdb re-called the multiplex PCR reads through MiXCR, storing one row per CDR3 protein. The top ten clones hold about 14% of a sample with fewer than 850,000 distinct CDR3 sequences, around 15% of them seen once.

The chain recombines TRBV14 with TRBJ2-5, with a possible D match to TRBD2 (5 bases). The sequenced sample consisted of blood. This TCR was recovered from a middle-aged man with Graves' hyperthyroidism. CDR3 region: CASSQVSSGETQYF. CDR3 coding DNA: TGTGCCAGCAGCCAAGTATCAAGCGGAGAGACCCAGTACTTC.